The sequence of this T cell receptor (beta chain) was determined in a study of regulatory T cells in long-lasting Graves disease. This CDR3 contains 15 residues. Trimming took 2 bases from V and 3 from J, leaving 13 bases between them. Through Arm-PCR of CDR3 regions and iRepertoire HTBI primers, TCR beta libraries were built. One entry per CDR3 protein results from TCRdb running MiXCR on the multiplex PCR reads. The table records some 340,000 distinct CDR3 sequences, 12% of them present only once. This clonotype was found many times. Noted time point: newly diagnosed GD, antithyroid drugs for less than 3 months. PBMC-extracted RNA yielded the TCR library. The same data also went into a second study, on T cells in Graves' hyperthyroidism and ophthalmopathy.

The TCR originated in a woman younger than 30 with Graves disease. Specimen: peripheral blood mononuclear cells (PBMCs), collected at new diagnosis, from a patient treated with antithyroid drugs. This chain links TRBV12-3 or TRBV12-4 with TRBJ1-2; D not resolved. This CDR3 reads CASSLLGRSHYGYTF. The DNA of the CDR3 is TGTGCCAGCAGTTTATTAGGCCGATCCCACTATGGCTACACCTTC.